The clone carrying this TCR beta chain has a count of ten or more. One entry per CDR3 protein results from TCRdb running MiXCR on the 5' RACE reads. The table includes over 130,000 distinct CDR3 sequences, 7.7% detected once. J lost 1 base, V lost 4 bases, and 7 bases had no gene match. This CDR3 comprises 19 residues. This record belongs to a study of T cells after yellow fever vaccination. The receptor was isolated from a man aged 25 to 40 who received the YFV17D yellow fever vaccine. The sequences come from CD4+ T cells sorted from PBMCs, collected 5 days after the yellow fever booster vaccination. This chain joins TRBV23-1 and TRBJ2-4; 16 bases agree with TRBD2. TRBV23-1 is an ORF; its function is uncertain. CDR3 sequence reads: CASSPTGLAGGLAKNIQYF. In DNA form, the CDR3 reads TGCGCCAGCAGTCCCACGGGACTAGCGGGAGGGCTCGCCAAAAACATTCAGTACTTC.